The 16 T cell receptor beta chains given below trace back to one sample, sequenced in a study of shared clonotypes between healthy human individuals. TCRdb's copy holds only in-frame clones and misses some; the assay was immunoSEQ multiplex PCR. The table has roughly 2.2 million clones, 85% to 95% seen once. Sequencing was carried out using naive CD4+ T cells from PBMCs. Regarding subset: CD45RA+ positively selected. The source of these receptors is a man between 18 and 35 years old in good health. Some clones in this sample may be carry-over from other donors' samples.

The chain couples TRBV5-1 to TRBJ2-7, with 8 bases matching TRBD2. The J segment lost 3 bases and the V segment lost 0 bases, leaving 5 bases of the junction unmatched. The CDR3 is 15 residues long. CDR1 is SGHRS and CDR2 is YFSETQ in the germline V gene. For the CDR3, the DNA is TGCGCCAGCAGCTTGGTGGGGACTAGTATCTACGAGCAGTACTTC. Translating gives CASSLVGTSIYEQYF.

This chain uses TRBV10-3 with TRBJ1-4; perhaps TRBD1 as D (6 bases). This CDR3 spans 15 amino acids. Trimming took 0 bases from V and 10 from J, leaving 15 bases between them. Germline values: CDR1 ENHRY, CDR2 SYGVKD. The CDR3 region is CAISESGSGAGKLFF. CDR3 coding DNA: TGTGCCATCAGTGAGTCGGGATCGGGGGCTGGAAAACTGTTTTTT.

V is TRBV6-1 and J is TRBJ2-5, with 11 nucleotides matching TRBD2. This CDR3 has 14 amino acids. J gave up 5 bases and V 3 bases, and 2 bases lay outside the gene matches. Per the germline V gene, CDR1 is MNHNS and CDR2 is SASEGT. This CDR3 reads CASSDSGREETQYF. CDR3 coding DNA: TGTGCCAGCAGTGATAGCGGGAGGGAGGAGACCCAGTACTTC.

Comment on this clone: Within the sample, other DNA sequences also encode this same CDR3. The V call is TRBV6-6, the J call TRBJ2-7; unclear D gene. Per germline, CDR1 MNHNY and CDR2 SVGAGI (reference sequence). V gave up 0 bases and J gave up 4 bases, with 10 bases separating them. CDR3 length: 14 residues. The CDR3 here is CASSYSRGPYEQYF. The DNA for the CDR3 is TGTGCCAGCAGTTACTCGCGTGGCCCTTACGAGCAGTACTTC.

This chain uses TRBV27 with TRBJ1-2, with 12 bases aligning to TRBD1. The junction had 24 bases not matched to a gene; V was cut back by 6 bases and J by 4 bases. The CDR3 runs to 21 residues. CDR1 MNHEY and CDR2 SMNVEV come from the germline V gene (reference sequence). CDR3 protein: CASSLARDRGRGRGNSYGYTF. CDR3 coding DNA: TGTGCCAGCAGCCTTGCCCGGGACAGGGGGCGCGGGCGGGGTAATAGCTATGGCTACACCTTC.

The chain employs TRBV25-1 and TRBJ2-3; D call uncertain. The CDR3 is made up of 15 amino acids. The germline CDR1 and CDR2 sequences are MGHDK and SYGVNS. V lost 0 bases to trimming and J lost 1 base, with 8 bases between them. CDR3 nucleotide sequence: TGTGCCAGCAGTGAATACCGGGCTCGCACAGATACGCAGTATTTT. It yields the protein CASSEYRARTDTQYF.

The V call is TRBV7-3, the J call TRBJ2-3; D unclear. Deletions cut 2 bases from V and 1 base from J, with 10 bases between. Germline CDR1 is SGHTA and CDR2 is FQGTGA. The CDR3 is 15 residues long. In nucleotides, the CDR3 is TGTGCCAGCAGCTTAGAACGACTTCGCACAGATACGCAGTATTTT. Protein sequence: CASSLERLRTDTQYF.

This clone was seen a handful of times. The genes are TRBV2 and TRBJ1-5; D uncertain. The CDR3 contains 14 residues. The V gene's germline CDR1 is SNHLY and CDR2 FYNNEI. V shed 3 bases and J shed 5 bases, with 11 bases lying between them. The CDR3 protein is CASSERQTHQPQHF. In nucleotides, the CDR3 is TGTGCCAGCAGTGAGAGGCAGACCCATCAGCCCCAGCATTTT.

The V and J genes are TRBV29-1 and TRBJ1-3, with a possible D match to TRBD1 (5 bases). This CDR3 has 14 amino acids. Germline-derived CDR1 and CDR2 are SQVTM and ANQGSEA. The V and J ends lost 7 bases and 0 bases respectively, with 13 bases between them. The CDR3 nucleotides are TGCAGCGGATGGGAGGGGAGCTCTGGAAACACCATATATTTT. It yields the protein CSGWEGSSGNTIYF.

The chain has TRBV19 and TRBJ2-7; the match to TRBD1 covers 10 bases. V was clipped by 5 bases and J by 5 bases; unmatched bases: 6. CDR3 length: 14 residues. Per germline, CDR1 LNHDA and CDR2 SQIVND (reference sequence). The CDR3 DNA sequence: TGTGCCAGTAGTTGGGACAGGGGTGTCAACGAGCAGTACTTC. It is translated as CASSWDRGVNEQYF.

CDR3 nucleotide sequence: TGTGCCAGCAGTGAACGATGGTCGCCCGGGGCCTCCTACGAGCAGTACTTC. Translating gives CASSERWSPGASYEQYF. V gene TRBV6-1 combines with J gene TRBJ2-7, with D perhaps given as TRBD1 or TRBD2 (5 bases each). Germline CDR1 and CDR2: MNHNS and SASEGT. This CDR3 comprises 17 residues. Deletions cut 2 bases from V and 0 bases from J, with 17 bases between.

Note on this clone: Within the sample, other DNA sequences also encode this same CDR3. The CDR3 loop is CASSSTGANVLTF. The CDR3 nucleotides read TGTGCCAGTAGTTCAACTGGGGCCAACGTCCTGACTTTC. The rearrangement uses TRBV19 and TRBJ2-6; D gene uncertain. The CDR3 runs 13 residues. The germline V gene has CDR1 LNHDA and CDR2 SQIVND (reference sequence). Trimming stripped 5 bases from V and 2 bases from J, with 4 bases between.

The chain links TRBV10-2 to TRBJ2-1; 9 bases fit TRBD2. Losses at the gene ends were 1 base for V and 9 bases for J; bases not matched to a gene: 10. The CDR3 spans 16 residues. Germline V CDR1 and CDR2: WSHSY, SAAADI. For the CDR3, the DNA is TGCGCCAGCAGTGAGTGGGCGCAGCGGGAGGTTACTGAGCAGTTCTTC. This codes for CASSEWAQREVTEQFF.

This clone was detected only a few times. The V gene is TRBV10-3, the J gene TRBJ1-1, with D perhaps TRBD1 (6 bases). The germline CDR1 and CDR2 sequences are ENHRY and SYGVKD. Trimming removed 4 bases from V and 0 bases from J, with 9 bases in between. The CDR3 covers 14 residues. This CDR3 is CAISGDNVNTEAFF. Here the CDR3 DNA reads TGTGCCATCAGTGGGGACAATGTGAACACTGAAGCTTTCTTT.

V usage is TRBV5-1 and J usage is TRBJ1-1; a weak D match, TRBD1 (6 bases). Germline V CDR1 and CDR2: SGHRS, YFSETQ. The V gene lost 5 bases and the J gene lost 3 bases, with 14 bases spanning the gap. The CDR3 is 14 amino acids. CDR3 region: CASSLGTLDTEAFF. CDR3 nucleotide sequence: TGCGCCAGCAGTTTAGGGACACTCGACACTGAAGCTTTCTTT.

This chain uses TRBV9 with TRBJ1-1, with a weak D call TRBD1 (5 bases). CDR1 is SGDLS, CDR2 YYNGEE, per germline. Trimming took 3 bases from V and 6 from J, leaving 15 bases between them. This CDR3 region has 14 residues. The CDR3 sequence is CASSAAFGAAEAFF. The CDR3 DNA reads TGTGCCAGCAGCGCAGCATTCGGGGCAGCTGAAGCTTTCTTT.